Here is one TCR beta chain with its context. The assay was immunoSEQ multiplex PCR, and TCRdb's table has in-frame clones only and misses some. The sample includes about 220,000 clones, 90% of them seen just once. This specimen comes from a study of blood T cell repertoires in COVID-19. Trimming removed 1 base from V and 5 bases from J, with 6 bases in between. The CDR3 sequence is 13 residues long. The germline CDR1 and CDR2 sequences are SGHTA and FQGNSA. The TCR comes from a young man who had been exposed to COVID-19. The chain links TRBV7-2 to TRBJ2-1; weak D call: TRBD1 (5 bases). Sequenced material: PBMCs or T cells enriched from blood (not recorded which). As DNA, the CDR3 is TGTGCCAGCAGCTTAGGACAGAACAATGAGCAGTTCTTC. It codes for CASSLGQNNEQFF.